This T cell receptor beta chain was obtained from a study of shared clonotypes between healthy human individuals. General observations from the study: Sorted-subset samples were not fully sequenced, rarefaction indicated.

Measured with immunoSEQ multiplex PCR; TCRdb has only the in-frame clones, and not every one. The sample has roughly 2.4 million clones, 95% seen once. Points on this clone: Its antigen is not identified.

This sequence was found in a man between 18 and 29 years old in good health. Sequencing used naive CD4+ T cells sorted from blood. Regarding subset: CD45RA+ positively selected.

The CDR3 reads CASSLEAWTGSGNTIYF. CDR3 sequence (DNA): TGCGCCAGCAGCTTGGAGGCCTGGACAGGGTCCGGAAACACCATATATTTT. The chain combines TRBV5-1 with TRBJ1-3, with TRBD1 identical over 8 bases. Trimming cost V 0 bases and J 4 bases; bases outside gene matches: 9. Germline CDR1 reads SGHRS; CDR2 reads YFSETQ. This CDR3 is 17 amino acids long.